This note documents a single T cell receptor (beta chain) sequence. The sample originates from a study of radiation and T cells in renal cell carcinoma. Clones were read by immunoSEQ multiplex PCR, and TCRdb kept only the in-frame ones, dropping some. The data hold tens of thousands of clones, with over 70% observed a single time. Time point specified: baseline pretreatment blood. Treatment defined: 15 Gy SBRT to primary tumor, nephrectomy 4 weeks later. Germline V CDR1 and CDR2: SGHRS, YFSETQ. The V and J ends lost 0 bases and 5 bases respectively, with 9 bases between them. This CDR3 is built from 14 residues.

The source of this sequence is a man in his sixties with renal cell carcinoma. The rearrangement joins TRBV5-1 to TRBJ2-1, with D uncertain. Specimen: blood, collected from a patient whose treatment included radiotherapy and nephrectomy. The CDR3 is CASSLELANNEQFF. CDR3 bases: TGCGCCAGCAGCTTGGAATTAGCTAACAATGAGCAGTTCTTC.